The present TCR beta chain was sequenced within a study of T cell responses to AZD1222 COVID-19 vaccine. Study results and limitations: Every sample of the repertoires postdated the peak T cell response.

TCRdb's table, derived via immunoSEQ multiplex PCR, lists solely in-frame clones and lacks some. The table shows about 77,000 clones, with roughly 90% occurring only once. Regarding this clone: Its antigen is unknown.

This TCR derives from an adult who received the AZD1222 COVID-19 vaccine. Sequences were derived from peripheral blood, sampled 28 days after the second AZD1222 dose.

The CDR3 here is CASSQYRTNYGYTF. As DNA, the CDR3 is TGTGCCAGCAGCCAATACAGGACGAACTATGGCTACACCTTC. The genes are TRBV3-1 (or the pseudogene TRBV3-2) and TRBJ1-2, with a weak D call TRBD1 (5 bases). CDR3 length equals 14 residues. Germline values: CDR1 LGHDT, CDR2 YNNKEL (reference sequence). V was shortened by 2 bases and J by 2 bases, with 9 bases between the two germline ends.